This TCR beta chain was sequenced during a study of cytomegalovirus exposure and HLA in healthy donors (dated by TCRdb to about 2017). Study-level background: According to an earlier analysis of 450 to 650 of the donors, 150 million to 200 million T cells yielded roughly 100 million unique TCR beta sequences and 276 Gb of sequence data. About 310 gigabases of sequencing data and roughly 90 million unique TCR sequences were included in an early release covering roughly 600 HLA-typed donors. Among the roughly 400 genotyped donors, under 90% belonged to the genetic ancestry cluster associated with self-reported Caucasian donors. The study aimed to test whether cataloging public T cell receptors could reveal signatures of past pathogen exposure. The T cell repertoires of around 730 subjects were profiled by immunosequencing and related to cytomegalovirus serostatus. In addition to the first cohort of roughly 670 subjects, a separate validation cohort of some 120 different subjects was used. To predict cytomegalovirus infection status, the study combined high-throughput TCR immunosequencing, statistical association of individual TCRs with disease status, and machine learning. In a later analysis, previously published TCR beta repertoires from 666 donors were re-analyzed and high-resolution HLA genotyping was added so that TCR occurrence patterns could be studied. Rather than drawing on any new phenotypic data, the later analysis identified candidate immune exposures from TCR beta sequences and the way those sequences occurred across donors. An earlier analysis of 587 of the donors used high-throughput TCR beta sequencing to judge whether each TCR beta V gene segment behaved as functional or pseudogenic. Alongside the repertoire data, information on donor age, sex, ethnicity and CMV serostatus was compiled. Genome-wide SNP genotypes for about 65% of the 666 donors were used in a later genetic analysis, which treated that subset as a discovery cohort. All discovery cohort repertoires had been generated on a single sequencing platform. HLA typing included class I and class II loci at four-digit resolution. Typing coverage differed by locus: A, B, C, DRB1 and DQB1 were typed in about 620-640 donors, DQA1 in about 560, DPA1 in approximately 600, and DPB1 in roughly 450. Four or five DR-DQ haplotypes were handled as single units for association and clustering because linkage in the cohort was strong. Among several hundred genotyped donors of the cohort, an average of around 250,000 unique TCR beta nucleotide sequences was sequenced per donor, of which about 18% were non-productive.

Overall study results and their limits: Most TCR sequences were seen in very few donors, while some public TCRs were found in many individuals. According to a later analysis, TCR association rates differed among HLA loci, with DRB1 alleles showing the most associated TCRs and HLA-C alleles showing the fewest. Broadly in line with IMGT annotations, most TCR beta V segments showed up in productive rearrangements about 87% or about 30% of the time in an earlier analysis of several hundred of the donors. The cohort was sequenced for TCR beta chains only, and without alpha or paired-chain data the features that could be detected were limited. The sequencing pipeline was judged likely to have produced a cluster of highly shared sequence variants as a technical artifact. It was suggested by the authors that the approach could potentially be generalized to other disease states and immunological phenotypes. V-gene and J-gene trimming of TCR beta chains was associated with a missense DCLRE1C variant in a later genetic analysis, and the association was replicated in an independent cohort. In a later genetic analysis, fewer N-insertions in productive TCRs were reported among donors in an Asian-associated ancestry cluster than the approximately 710-donor mean. In a later analysis, HLA-associated TCR beta chains showed more clonal expansion and lower generation probabilities than non-associated chains that were equally common. A few of the identified cytomegalovirus-associated TCR beta chains were confirmed in vitro to be specific for cytomegalovirus antigens. Because counts were too low, seventeen rarely observed V segments, including chromosome 9 orphons, were excluded from the earlier analysis of 587 of the donors. A later analysis associated about 18,000 TCR beta sequences with specific HLA alleles at a false discovery rate of 0.05. Because some donors lacked HLA typing at each locus, the association tests relied only on the typed subset. Strong co-occurrence of HLA alleles, especially DR and DQ, made assigning TCR associations to individual alleles difficult. Sequencing depth was assumed to be roughly uniform across donors in the presence/absence analyses, though that assumption may not hold. Several of the top co-occurrence clusters appeared to be linked to parvovirus B19, influenza, CMV and Epstein-Barr virus, according to a later analysis. According to a later analysis, most CMV-associated TCR beta chains appeared to be HLA-restricted, and the HLA associations seemed to be driven largely by CMV exposure. The classifier was reported to diagnose cytomegalovirus status with high specificity and sensitivity in both the original and validation cohorts. A further reported finding was that TCR beta sequences accurately predicted the HLA-A and HLA-B alleles for most subjects in the first cohort. The only immune exposure information available for the cohort was CMV serostatus. A total of roughly 160 TCR beta chains were listed by the study as associated with cytomegalovirus. Correlated functional status among segregating V segments might reflect linkage disequilibrium, but an unknown experimental factor could not be ruled out. The 87-base-pair reads could not distinguish some IMGT-functional V segments, including TRBV6-2 and TRBV6-3, so those segments were excluded.

CDR1 is given as KGHSH and CDR2 as LQKENI, both from the germline V gene. The CDR3, from cysteine to phenylalanine, totals 15 residues. The DNA shown is the 45-base CDR3, in frame from base 1. The junction carries 8 bases between V and J, which are trimmed by 1 base and 1 base respectively. About this clone itself: It lacks a known antigen. Qualities for individual bases were not recorded, and no much larger clone is one base off. The same CDR3 is also encoded by other DNA sequences in this sample.

The library was produced with the immunoSEQ multiplex PCR assay. A mixture of 60 forward primers for TCR Vbeta segments and 13 reverse primers for TCR Jbeta segments was used in the multiplex PCR. The CDR3 region of rearranged TCR beta genes was amplified from genomic DNA by a multiplex PCR assay. The Illumina HiSeq System was used to sequence the amplified TCR beta libraries as 87-base-pair reads. The authors processed their data as follows. A later analysis tallied 70 million to 100 million unique TCR beta chains across the 666 repertoires, and around 12 million of those chains were shared by two or more donors. A nearest-neighbor algorithm error-corrected the raw reads and collapsed the reads into unique sequences, merging closely related sequences to remove PCR and sequencing errors. CDR3 sequences were aligned to IMGT reference sequences to assign V, D and J gene segments. For a sequence to be retained, at least a six-nucleotide match to both a V gene segment and a J gene segment was required. A rearrangement was called productive if the CDR3 had no stop codons and remained in frame with V and J, and every other rearrangement was called non-productive. CDR3 was defined by IMGT convention, running from the second conserved V-encoded cysteine to the conserved J-encoded phenylalanine. The earlier analysis of about 610 of the donors excluded sequences that lacked an unambiguous match to a single V gene segment. An earlier analysis of 587 of the donors called V segments functional above 56.7% productive rearrangements and segregating when the between-donor standard deviation exceeded 5%. A statistical classification framework was built to diagnose cytomegalovirus status from the catalog of TCR beta chain sequences. A later analysis assigned V and J genes by comparing TCR nucleotide sequences with IMGT/GENE-DB human TR gene sequences. Using the TCRdist pipeline, a later analysis assigned CDR3 sequences along with most-parsimonious VDJ recombination scenarios. In a later analysis, each TCR beta chain was defined by its CDR3 amino acid sequence together with its V-gene family, and reads lacking a unique V-gene family were excluded. In a later analysis, approximately 640 highly shared, low-generation-probability nucleotide sequences were removed to address suspected cross-contamination and a sequencing artifact. A later analysis calculated a clonal expansion index for each public chain from normalized within-repertoire ranks of inferred template counts. A later analysis computed generation probabilities with a VDJ recombination model fitted to out-of-frame rearrangements, and checked the results against IGoR. A later analysis scored TCR-TCR, TCR-HLA and TCR-CMV co-occurrence with hypergeometric tests, applying a repertoire-size bias correction to TCR pairs. False discovery rates were estimated in a later analysis by permuting HLA or CMV assignments 20 times. In a later analysis, co-occurring TCRs were grouped using DBSCAN, and TCRdist sequence similarity was added for clustering within HLA-allele-positive subsets. Repertoires with fewer than 30,000 or more than 120,000 public chains, plus five repertoires with anomalous nucleotide sharing, were excluded from co-occurrence clustering. The table was pulled from immuneACCESS by TCRdb, which kept in-frame rearrangements only. Such tables lose some clones; where checked, under half of the loss comes from unresolved V genes, and the rest has no known cause. The DNA was the basis for D and trimming; V, J and clone size are from that table. The sample yields fewer than 250,000 clones; approximately 77% were counted once. The biggest ten clones account for roughly 3.1% of the sample.

The cohort consisted of 650 to 850 healthy bone marrow donors. Cohort members were all nominally healthy when sampled, although unrecorded immune exposures were likely present. The donor tested CMV seropositive, placing the donor among the 289 seropositive members of the cohort. A peripheral blood sample was provided by each donor, and peripheral blood mononuclear cells were used for TCR beta sequencing. Genomic DNA was extracted from the blood cell samples with the Qiagen DNeasy Blood Extraction Kit. This TCR was recovered from a man aged 40-49 years in good health and CMV-seropositive. The sequence is built from TRBV18 and TRBJ1-3; a weak D assignment points to TRBD1 (6 bases agree). Material: PBMCs. The CDR3 sequence is CASSPRTDSGNTIYF. The nucleotide sequence is TGTGCCAGCTCACCACGGACAGATTCTGGAAACACCATATATTTT.